Listed below are T cell receptor beta chains from one sample, sequenced in a study of response to subunit inactivated influenza vaccine. Using its own MiXCR run on the RT-PCR reads, TCRdb lists one record per CDR3 protein. The profile covers under 550,000 distinct CDR3 sequences, with 6.5% to 8% appearing a single time and 13% taken by the ten largest. The source material was PBMCs from blood, sampled 23 to 25 months after vaccination. Every receptor here comes from a man aged 45 to 70 who received an inactivated influenza vaccine. CDR3s leave out the opening cysteine and the closing phenylalanine or tryptophan.

CDR3aa	v_gene	j_gene
SVLQGYNQPQH	TRBV29-1	TRBJ1-5
SVEDLGAASGANVLT	TRBV29-1	TRBJ2-6
SARVPGRPPGEQY	TRBV20-1	TRBJ2-7
ASSLAIQSTDTQY	TRBV7-2	TRBJ2-3
ASSLGGVLIKPLEQY	TRBV11-2	TRBJ2-7
ASSHTMWAGTSTNEKLF	TRBV4-3	TRBJ1-4
ASSLRDTLIPHEQY	TRBV28	TRBJ2-7
SARKGHSNQPQH	TRBV20-1	TRBJ1-5
ASSFGQRTGELF	TRBV2	TRBJ2-2
ASSNHRAGNEKLF	TRBV6-5	TRBJ1-4